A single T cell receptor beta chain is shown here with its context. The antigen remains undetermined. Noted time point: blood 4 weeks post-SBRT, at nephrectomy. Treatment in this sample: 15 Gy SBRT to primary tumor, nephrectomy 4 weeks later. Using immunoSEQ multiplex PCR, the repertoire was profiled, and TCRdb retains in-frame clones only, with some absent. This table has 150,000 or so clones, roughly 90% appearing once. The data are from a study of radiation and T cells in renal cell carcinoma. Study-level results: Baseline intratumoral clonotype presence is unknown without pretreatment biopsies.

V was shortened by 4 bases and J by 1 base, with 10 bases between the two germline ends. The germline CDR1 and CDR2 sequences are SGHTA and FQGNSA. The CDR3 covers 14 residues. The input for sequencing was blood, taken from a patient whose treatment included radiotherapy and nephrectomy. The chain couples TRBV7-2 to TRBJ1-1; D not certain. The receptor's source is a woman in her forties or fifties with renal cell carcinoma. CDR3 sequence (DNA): TGTGCCAGCAGCTATGGGCCGGGGAACACTGAAGCTTTCTTT. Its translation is CASSYGPGNTEAFF.